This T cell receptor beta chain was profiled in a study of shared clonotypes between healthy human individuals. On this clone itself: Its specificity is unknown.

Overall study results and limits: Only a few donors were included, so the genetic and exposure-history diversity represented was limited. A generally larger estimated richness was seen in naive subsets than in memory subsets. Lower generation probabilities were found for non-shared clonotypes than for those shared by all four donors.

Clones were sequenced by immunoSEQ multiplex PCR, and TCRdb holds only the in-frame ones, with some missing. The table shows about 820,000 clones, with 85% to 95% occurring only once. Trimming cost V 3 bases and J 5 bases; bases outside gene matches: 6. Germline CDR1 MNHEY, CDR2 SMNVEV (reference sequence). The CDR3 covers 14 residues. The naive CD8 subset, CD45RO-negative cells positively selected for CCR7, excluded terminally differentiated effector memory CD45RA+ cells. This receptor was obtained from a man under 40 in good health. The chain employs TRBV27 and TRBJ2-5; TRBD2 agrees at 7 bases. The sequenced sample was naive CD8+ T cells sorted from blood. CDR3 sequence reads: CASSFFAGVETQYF. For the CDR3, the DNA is TGTGCCAGCAGTTTTTTTGCGGGAGTGGAGACCCAGTACTTC.